This T cell receptor beta chain was retrieved from a study of patients and donors after allogeneic stem cell transplantation. TCRdb fed the RT-PCR reads into MiXCR, producing one record per CDR3 protein. The data show about 230,000 distinct CDR3 sequences, roughly an eighth seen once. The ends lost 7 bases at V and 9 bases at J; junction bases unmatched: 13. CDR1 is SNHLY, CDR2 FYNNEI, per germline. This CDR3 is built from 15 residues. This clonotype was detected only a few times. Material for sequencing was blood, either unsorted or a sorted T cell fraction (not recorded which). The receptor comes from a human donor who was either an allogeneic HSCT recipient or a stem cell or donor lymphocyte infusion donor (not recorded which). It is not recorded whose cells these are; they may come from a transplant donor. This chain uses TRBV2 with TRBJ2-1; TRBD1 aligns across 9 bases. The CDR3 sequence: CASKGSTGGPSEQFF. CDR3 DNA sequence: TGTGCCAGCAAGGGGTCGACAGGGGGTCCCAGTGAGCAGTTCTTC.